Listed below are T cell receptor beta chains from one sample, sequenced in a study of shared clonotypes between healthy human individuals. The repertoire was sequenced with immunoSEQ multiplex PCR; TCRdb's copy has only in-frame clones and lacks some. The sample includes 1 million to 1.3 million clones, about four fifths of them seen just once. The sample taken for sequencing was memory CD4+ T cells from PBMCs. Receptors were obtained from a young man in good health. Some clones in this sample may be carry-over from other donors' samples. Each CDR3 is given with its conserved first and last residue. The order of the fields is J gene, V gene, clone size, D gene, CDR3 protein, CDR3 DNA. D genes are given only for firm matches. Size is omitted from some rows. Given values are once, few, many or a class for expanded clones.

>TRBJ1-5|TRBV7-2|-|-
CASSWGPPGGNQPQHF
TGTGCCAGCAGCTGGGGCCCTCCGGGAGGCAATCAGCCCCAGCATTTT
>TRBJ2-7|TRBV27|-|-
CASRPRLGGTYEQYF
TGTGCCAGCCGCCCTAGGCTCGGCGGGACCTACGAGCAGTACTTC
>TRBJ1-2|TRBV19|once|-
CASRTYGGYTF
TGTGCCAGTAGGACCTATGGGGGCTACACCTTC
>TRBJ2-3|TRBV7-3|once|TRBD1
CASSVTRDRGQDTQYF
TGTGCCAGCAGCGTAACCCGGGACAGGGGGCAAGATACGCAGTATTTT
>TRBJ1-1|TRBV5-8|-|-
CASSLVIGTAGNTEAFF
TGTGCCAGCAGCTTGGTCATAGGGACGGCGGGGAACACTGAAGCTTTCTTT
>TRBJ2-7|TRBV7-9|-|-
CASSLLGTTNEQYF
TGTGCCAGCAGCTTGCTCGGGACAACCAACGAGCAGTACTTC
>TRBJ2-1|TRBV7-3|-|-
CASSLTRWSSNGEQFF
TGTGCCAGCAGCTTAACGCGGTGGAGTAGCAACGGTGAGCAGTTCTTC
>TRBJ1-5|TRBV19|-|-
CASSSGRDQPQHF
TGTGCCAGTAGTTCAGGGCGGGATCAGCCCCAGCATTTT
>TRBJ2-5|TRBV19|-|TRBD2
CASSFRLADQETQYF
TGTGCCAGTAGTTTCCGACTAGCGGACCAAGAGACCCAGTACTTC
>TRBJ2-2|TRBV4-2|few|TRBD2
CASSQTTGGPQEELFF
TGTGCCAGCAGCCAAACCACGGGAGGGCCACAGGAGGAGCTGTTTTTT
>TRBJ2-7|TRBV2|many|-
CASSDTGGEQYF
TGTGCCAGCAGCGACACCGGGGGCGAGCAGTACTTC
>TRBJ1-3|TRBV15|-|-
CATSRDGDPGNTIYF
TGTGCCACCAGCAGAGATGGGGATCCCGGAAACACCATATATTTT
>TRBJ2-3|TRBV9|-|TRBD2
CASSVGGLAGGLPDTQYF
TGTGCCAGCAGCGTAGGGGGACTAGCGGGAGGGTTACCAGATACGCAGTATTTT
>TRBJ2-7|TRBV6-6|-|-
CASNTQGFSYEQYF
TGTGCCAGCAATACACAGGGATTCTCCTACGAGCAGTACTTC
>TRBJ2-1|TRBV9|-|TRBD1
CASSAGQGALGEQFF
TGTGCCAGCAGCGCCGGACAGGGGGCGCTGGGCGAGCAGTTCTTC
>TRBJ2-7|TRBV30|-|-
CAWNQGFSYEQYF
TGTGCCTGGAACCAGGGATTCTCCTACGAGCAGTACTTC
>TRBJ1-4|TRBV18|-|-
CASSPQLSSGEDEKLFF
TGTGCCAGCTCACCACAATTAAGTAGTGGGGAGGATGAAAAACTGTTTTTT
>TRBJ2-4|TRBV5-4|many|-
CASTDPTSAKNIQYF
TGTGCCAGCACCGATCCCACGTCAGCCAAAAACATTCAGTACTTC
>TRBJ2-1|TRBV7-9|-|TRBD2
CASSFTSGSYNEQFF
TGTGCCAGCAGCTTCACTAGCGGCTCCTACAATGAGCAGTTCTTC
>TRBJ2-7|TRBV6-6|-|-
CASSYLPYEQYF
TGTGCCAGCAGCTATTTGCCCTACGAGCAGTACTTC
>TRBJ1-1|TRBV6-6|-|TRBD1
CASSYSTGGTEAFF
TGTGCCAGCAGTTACTCTACAGGGGGCACTGAAGCTTTCTTT
>TRBJ2-3|TRBV5-6|once|TRBD2
CASSPLAGGSSDTQYF
TGTGCCAGCAGCCCTCTAGCGGGAGGTAGCTCAGATACGCAGTATTTT
>TRBJ2-7|TRBV4-1|-|-
CASSQGDRGTEQYF
TGCGCCAGCAGCCAAGGAGATCGGGGGACCGAGCAGTACTTC
>TRBJ1-5|TRBV5-1|-|-
CASSLGDDGNQPQHF
TGCGCCAGCAGCTTGGGAGACGACGGCAATCAGCCCCAGCATTTT
>TRBJ2-2|TRBV10-3|-|-
CAISERQLSVTGELFF
TGTGCCATCAGCGAGCGACAGCTTTCCGTCACCGGGGAGCTGTTTTTT
>TRBJ2-1|TRBV7-9|few|-
CASSLVPAPREQFF
TGTGCCAGCAGCTTAGTCCCGGCTCCCCGTGAGCAGTTCTTC
>TRBJ2-7|TRBV11-2|many|TRBD2
CASSLASGSHEQYF
TGTGCCAGCAGCTTAGCTAGCGGGAGCCACGAGCAGTACTTC
>TRBJ2-3|TRBV4-3|-|TRBD2
CASSLPGVSGRTDTQYF
TGCGCCAGCAGCCTTCCTGGGGTGAGCGGGAGGACAGATACGCAGTATTTT
>TRBJ2-7|TRBV18|-|-
CASSLQTQDGLQYF
TGTGCCAGCTCACTCCAAACTCAGGACGGGCTTCAGTACTTC
>TRBJ2-1|TRBV5-1|-|-
CASSLAPQNEQFF
TGCGCCAGCAGCTTGGCCCCCCAAAATGAGCAGTTCTTC
>TRBJ2-7|TRBV6-5|-|-
CASKAGQLYEQYF
TGTGCCAGCAAGGCAGGGCAGCTTTACGAGCAGTACTTC
>TRBJ1-5|TRBV19|-|TRBD1
CASSRQGLGNQPQHF
TGTGCCAGTAGTAGACAGGGTTTGGGGAATCAGCCCCAGCATTTT
>TRBJ1-1|TRBV29-1|-|-
CSVRGGGAEAFF
TGCAGCGTTAGAGGTGGGGGGGCTGAAGCTTTCTTT
>TRBJ2-1|TRBV2|few|-
CASKLERDEQFF
TGTGCCAGCAAATTGGAACGGGATGAGCAGTTCTTC
>TRBJ2-1|TRBV30|-|-
CAWQRSLSYEQFF
TGTGCCTGGCAAAGATCCCTCAGCTATGAGCAGTTCTTC
>TRBJ2-7|TRBV5-6|-|-
CASSLDDPEFSYEQYF
TGTGCCAGCAGCTTGGACGACCCCGAGTTCTCCTACGAGCAGTACTTC
>TRBJ1-1|TRBV7-8|-|-
CASSLWGILNTEAFF
TGTGCCAGCAGCTTATGGGGAATTTTGAACACTGAAGCTTTCTTT
>TRBJ1-6|TRBV30|-|-
CAWNRASSYNSPLHF
TGTGCCTGGAACAGGGCCAGCTCCTATAATTCACCCCTCCACTTT
>TRBJ2-5|TRBV5-4|-|-
CASSLAEGGTQYF
TGTGCCAGCAGCTTGGCGGAGGGTGGGACCCAGTACTTC
>TRBJ1-1|TRBV5-8|-|-
CASSLVSSGGTEAFF
TGTGCCAGCAGCTTGGTTTCATCCGGAGGGACTGAAGCTTTCTTT
>TRBJ1-2|TRBV2|-|-
CASVGQSFNYGYTF
TGTGCCAGCGTCGGTCAAAGCTTTAACTATGGCTACACCTTC
>TRBJ2-7|TRBV27|-|-
CASGGPRKVDGQYF
TGTGCCAGCGGGGGACCTAGAAAAGTTGATGGGCAGTACTTC
>TRBJ1-1|TRBV18|-|-
CASSPWTGTHPNTEAFF
TGTGCCAGCTCTCCTTGGACGGGGACACATCCGAACACTGAAGCTTTCTTT
>TRBJ2-3|TRBV6-1|many|TRBD2
CASSDPGLGTDTQYF
TGTGCCAGCAGTGACCCGGGACTAGGCACAGATACGCAGTATTTT
>TRBJ2-7|TRBV28|-|TRBD2
CASSFLSGSPGEQYF
TGTGCCAGCAGTTTCCTTAGCGGGAGCCCCGGCGAGCAGTACTTC
>TRBJ1-5|TRBV18|-|-
CASSPGRNSNQPQHF
TGTGCCAGCTCACCCGGCAGAAATAGCAATCAGCCCCAGCATTTT
>TRBJ2-5|TRBV9|-|-
CASSISDQETQYF
TGTGCCAGCAGTATTAGCGACCAAGAGACCCAGTACTTC
>TRBJ2-7|TRBV5-1|-|TRBD2
CASSLMGGSSYEQYF
TGCGCCAGCAGCTTGATGGGGGGGAGCTCCTACGAGCAGTACTTC
>TRBJ2-2|TRBV5-4|-|-
CASSLEGARTGELFF
TGTGCCAGCAGCTTGGAAGGGGCGCGGACCGGGGAGCTGTTTTTT
>TRBJ2-3|TRBV7-8|once|-
CASSLEGTQYF
TGTGCCAGCAGCTTAGAGGGGACGCAGTATTTT
>TRBJ2-7|TRBV21-1|-|-
CATREHYEQYF
TGTGCCACCCGGGAGCACTACGAGCAGTACTTC
>TRBJ1-2|TRBV5-6|-|-
CASSPGGGTGYTF
TGTGCCAGCAGCCCCGGGGGGGGCACTGGCTACACCTTC
>TRBJ1-2|TRBV18|-|TRBD1
CASSKGTGDGYTF
TGTGCCAGCTCAAAAGGGACAGGGGATGGCTACACCTTC
>TRBJ1-5|TRBV19|-|-
CASSIAGLSNQPQHF
TGTGCCAGTAGTATTGCCGGCCTCAGCAATCAGCCCCAGCATTTT
>TRBJ2-7|TRBV5-1|once|-
CASSQRQEDEQYF
TGCGCCAGCAGCCAGAGACAGGAGGACGAGCAGTACTTC
>TRBJ1-5|TRBV2|-|-
CASSEALSGVGNQPQHF
TGTGCCAGCAGTGAAGCGCTTTCAGGGGTGGGCAATCAGCCCCAGCATTTT
>TRBJ2-2|TRBV25-1|-|-
CASSELGGRGILTGELFF
TGTGCCAGCAGTGAATTGGGGGGCAGGGGTATCCTCACCGGGGAGCTGTTTTTT
>TRBJ2-7|TRBV5-1|few|TRBD2
CASSLEGLGGEQYF
TGCGCCAGCAGCTTGGAGGGACTAGGGGGCGAGCAGTACTTC